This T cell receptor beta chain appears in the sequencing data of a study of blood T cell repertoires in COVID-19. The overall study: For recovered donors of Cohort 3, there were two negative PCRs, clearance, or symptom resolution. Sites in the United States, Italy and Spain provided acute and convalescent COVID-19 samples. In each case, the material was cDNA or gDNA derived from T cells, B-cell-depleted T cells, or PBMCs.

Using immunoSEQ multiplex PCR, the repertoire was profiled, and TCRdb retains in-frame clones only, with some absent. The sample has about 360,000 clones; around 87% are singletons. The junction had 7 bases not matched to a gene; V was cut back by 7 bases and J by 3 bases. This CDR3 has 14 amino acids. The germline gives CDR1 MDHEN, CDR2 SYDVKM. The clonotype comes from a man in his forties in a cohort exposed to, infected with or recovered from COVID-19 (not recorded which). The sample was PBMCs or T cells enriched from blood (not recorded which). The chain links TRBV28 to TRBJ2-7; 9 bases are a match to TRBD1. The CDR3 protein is CASTTGGGSYEQYF. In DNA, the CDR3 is TGTGCCAGCACGACAGGGGGGGGAAGCTACGAGCAGTACTTC.